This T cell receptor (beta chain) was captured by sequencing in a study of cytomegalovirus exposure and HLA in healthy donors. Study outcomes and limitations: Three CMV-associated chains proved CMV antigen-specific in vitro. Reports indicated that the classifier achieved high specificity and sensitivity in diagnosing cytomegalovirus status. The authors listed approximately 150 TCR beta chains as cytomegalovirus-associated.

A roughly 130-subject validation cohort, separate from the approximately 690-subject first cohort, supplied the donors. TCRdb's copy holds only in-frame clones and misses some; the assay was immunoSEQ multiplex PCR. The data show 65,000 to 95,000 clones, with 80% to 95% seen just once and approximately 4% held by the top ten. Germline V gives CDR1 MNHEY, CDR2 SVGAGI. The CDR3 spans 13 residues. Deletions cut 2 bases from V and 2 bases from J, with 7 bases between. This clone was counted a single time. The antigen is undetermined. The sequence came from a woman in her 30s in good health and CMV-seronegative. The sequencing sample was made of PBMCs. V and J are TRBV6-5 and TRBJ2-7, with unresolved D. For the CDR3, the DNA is TGTGCCAGCAGTTACGGAGCCCCCTACGAGCAGTACTTC. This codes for CASSYGAPYEQYF.